This T cell receptor beta chain came from a study of CD8 T cells in ankylosing spondylitis. Study-level findings and limits: Typical of ankylosing spondylitis blood, it appeared, was a TCR beta motif of under 10 highly homologous variants.

J lost 8 bases, V lost 4 bases, and 14 bases had no gene match. The germline V gene encodes CDR1 KGHSH and CDR2 LQKENI. The CDR3 runs to 16 residues. There are a few counts of this clonotype. Its antigen is not known. By quantitative 5'-RACE with molecular barcodes, the TCR beta libraries were made. From the 5' RACE reads, TCRdb called clonotypes with MiXCR, one entry per CDR3 protein. Among about 130,000 distinct CDR3 sequences listed, around 9.7% were seen once. This TCR was recovered from a male donor with ankylosing spondylitis or in good health (not recorded which). The V gene is TRBV18, the J gene TRBJ2-1; 7 bases are a match to TRBD2. Material for sequencing was blood, either unsorted or a sorted T cell fraction (not recorded which). In DNA form, the CDR3 reads TGTGCCAGCTCACGGGAGGGGACTGCTGGTGCAGATGAGCAGTTCTTC. It encodes CASSREGTAGADEQFF.